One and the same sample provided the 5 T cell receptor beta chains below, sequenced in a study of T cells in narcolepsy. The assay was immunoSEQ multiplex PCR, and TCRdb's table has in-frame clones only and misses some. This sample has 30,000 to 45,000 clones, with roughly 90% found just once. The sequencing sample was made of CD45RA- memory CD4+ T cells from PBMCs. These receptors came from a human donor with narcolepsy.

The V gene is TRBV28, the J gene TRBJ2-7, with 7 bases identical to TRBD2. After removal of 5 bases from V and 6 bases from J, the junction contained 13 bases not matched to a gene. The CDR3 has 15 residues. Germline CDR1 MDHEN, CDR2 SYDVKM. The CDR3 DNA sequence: TGTGCCAGCAGTCCAAGGACTAGTACGTTCGCCGAGCAGTACTTC. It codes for CASSPRTSTFAEQYF.

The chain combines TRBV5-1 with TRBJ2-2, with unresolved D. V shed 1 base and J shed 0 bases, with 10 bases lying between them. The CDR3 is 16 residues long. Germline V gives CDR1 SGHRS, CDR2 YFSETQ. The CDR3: CASSLIANANTGELFF. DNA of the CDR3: TGCGCCAGCAGCTTGATCGCTAACGCGAACACCGGGGAGCTGTTTTTT.

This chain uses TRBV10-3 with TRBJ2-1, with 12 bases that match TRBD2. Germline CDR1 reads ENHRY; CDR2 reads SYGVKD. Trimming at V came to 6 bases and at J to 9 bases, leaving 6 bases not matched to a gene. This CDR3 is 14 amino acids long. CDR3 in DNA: TGTGCCATCAGGACTAGCGGGAGCGAGAGTGAGCAGTTCTTC. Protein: CAIRTSGSESEQFF.

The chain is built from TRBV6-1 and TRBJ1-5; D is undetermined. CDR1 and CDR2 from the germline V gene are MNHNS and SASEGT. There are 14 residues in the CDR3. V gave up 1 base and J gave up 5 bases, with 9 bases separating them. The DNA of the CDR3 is TGTGCCAGCAGTGAAGATGGGTTATATCAGCCCCAGCATTTT. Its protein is CASSEDGLYQPQHF.

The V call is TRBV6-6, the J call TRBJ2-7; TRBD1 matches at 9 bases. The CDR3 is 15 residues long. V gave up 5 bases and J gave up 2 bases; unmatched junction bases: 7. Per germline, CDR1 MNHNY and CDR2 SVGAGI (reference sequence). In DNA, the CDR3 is TGTGCCAGCAGTAGTCCCGGGACAGGGACCTACGAGCAGTACTTC. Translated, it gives CASSSPGTGTYEQYF.